This is a list of T cell receptor beta chains from one sample in a study of shared clonotypes between healthy human individuals. Profiled with immunoSEQ multiplex PCR; TCRdb holds only in-frame clones, not every one. The sample lists around 330,000 clones, roughly 70% seen once, with under 13% in the top ten. What was sequenced was memory CD4+ T cells sorted from blood. The receptors stem from a man aged 25 to 45 in good health. Each CDR3 is given with its conserved first and last residue.

CDR3 protein	J gene	V gene
CASSLAPGELFF	TRBJ2-2	TRBV11-3
CASSLGRGQPQHF	TRBJ1-5	TRBV5-5
CASSLVYPYEQFF	TRBJ2-1	TRBV7-9
CASSPRDTLNQPQHF	TRBJ1-5	TRBV27
CASRDEQAKNIQYF	TRBJ2-4	TRBV6-6
CASSPVAISGNTIYF	TRBJ1-3	TRBV28
CASSFPTGVGAEAFF	TRBJ1-1	TRBV11-2
CASSLGQQNTEAFF	TRBJ1-1	TRBV28
CASTGLLSQPQHF	TRBJ1-5	TRBV19
CASSHRSVGLGEQYF	TRBJ2-7	TRBV7-2
CASSRTSGRAYEQYF	TRBJ2-7	TRBV6-5
CALSSTQGNQPQHF	TRBJ1-5	TRBV28
CASSPLAGEQYF	TRBJ2-7	TRBV10-2
CASSGLAGGITDTQYF	TRBJ2-3	TRBV10-2
CASSQVAPSTDTQYF	TRBJ2-3	TRBV11-2
CASSPGVDSFDTGELFF	TRBJ2-2	TRBV5-1
CASKKWWGGQPSSYNEQFF	TRBJ2-1	TRBV5-5
CASSTLVTAGTPVQETQYF	TRBJ2-5	TRBV2
CAWSRRTGNTIYF	TRBJ1-3	TRBV30
CATSRGGRENEKLFF	TRBJ1-4	TRBV15
CASNGESSYEQYF	TRBJ2-7	TRBV5-1
CASSRGGQASEIQYF	TRBJ2-5	TRBV4-1
CASSGGMGTGDYNEQFF	TRBJ2-1	TRBV27
CAWTLGTVYTEAFF	TRBJ1-1	TRBV30
CASSLETSGRENIQYF	TRBJ2-4	TRBV5-1
CASSYPTGSGANVLTF	TRBJ2-6	TRBV6-5
CASSPRLRGMDGGYGYTF	TRBJ1-2	TRBV5-1
CASSMKSRPGQEKFPETQYF	TRBJ2-5	TRBV21-1
CASSEEAGGLGNIQYF	TRBJ2-4	TRBV2
CASSLVEGGSNQPQHF	TRBJ1-5	TRBV18
CASSTTGASYNEQFF	TRBJ2-1	TRBV5-8
CASSPGSRSSYEQYF	TRBJ2-7	TRBV5-6
CASSLLGSSNQPQHF	TRBJ1-5	TRBV7-2
CASTRSIAGSYNEQFF	TRBJ2-1	TRBV18
CASSLAGPTDTQYF	TRBJ2-3	TRBV5-1
CASSPAQGRVYEQYF	TRBJ2-7	TRBV11-2
CASSLLGGLAGEWYNEQFF	TRBJ2-1	TRBV7-2
CASSARDREYGYTF	TRBJ1-2	TRBV4-2
CATQAGGTTYEQYF	TRBJ2-7	TRBV10-3
CASRLAGAYEQYF	TRBJ2-7	TRBV27
CASSLEGARNEQFF	TRBJ2-1	TRBV5-4
CAINPTGSGTQYF	TRBJ2-5	TRBV10-3
CASGRGQGTIEQFF	TRBJ2-1	TRBV5-4
CASSEDWSGDQPQHF	TRBJ1-5	TRBV6-1
CASSFEPGSYEQYF	TRBJ2-7	TRBV5-5
CASSDSITGGNEQFF	TRBJ2-1	TRBV6-4
CASSFSTGIDYGYTF	TRBJ1-2	TRBV5-4
CASSLVGSSYSGANVLTF	TRBJ2-6	TRBV5-1
CAIRGTGDDTGELFF	TRBJ2-2	TRBV10-3
CASSLTSISGATVGQYF	TRBJ2-7	TRBV11-1
CASGPGQHYEQYF	TRBJ2-7	TRBV5-1
CASSASGGYGYTF	TRBJ1-2	TRBV6-1
CASSFRQGEGNEQYF	TRBJ2-7	TRBV5-8
CASSARGSYEQYF	TRBJ2-7	TRBV5-1